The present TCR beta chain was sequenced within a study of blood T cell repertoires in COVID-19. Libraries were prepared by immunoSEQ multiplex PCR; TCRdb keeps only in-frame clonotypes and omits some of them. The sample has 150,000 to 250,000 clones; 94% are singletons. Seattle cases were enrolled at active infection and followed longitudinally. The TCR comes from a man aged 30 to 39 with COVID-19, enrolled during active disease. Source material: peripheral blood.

CDR3 sequence reads: CASSPSGGLGTDTQYF. The CDR3 DNA follows: TGTGCCAGCAGTCCCTCCGGGGGACTAGGAACGGATACGCAGTATTTT. This rearrangement joins TRBV6-4 to TRBJ2-3; 8 positions match TRBD2. The ends lost 5 bases at V and 6 bases at J; junction bases unmatched: 13. CDR3 length equals 16 residues. Germline V gene lookup returns CDR1 MRHNA and CDR2 SNTAGT.